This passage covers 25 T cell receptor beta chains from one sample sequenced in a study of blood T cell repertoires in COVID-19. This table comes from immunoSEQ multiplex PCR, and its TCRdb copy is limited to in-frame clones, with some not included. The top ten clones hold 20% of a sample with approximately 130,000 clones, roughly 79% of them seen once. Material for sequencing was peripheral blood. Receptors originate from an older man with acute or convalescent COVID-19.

This chain's CDR3 is CASSPLTGAALELFF. The CDR3, as DNA: TGTGCCAGCAGCCCCCTGACAGGGGCCGCCTTGGAACTGTTTTTT. The chain couples TRBV7-9 to TRBJ1-4; TRBD1 aligns across 8 bases. The V and J ends lost 5 bases and 12 bases, in that order; junction bases with no gene match: 14. Germline loops: CDR1 SEHNR, CDR2 FQNEAQ (reference sequence). The CDR3 runs to 15 residues. Together with reference TRBV7-9 and TRBJ1-4, the CDR3 gives the full variable domain: DTGVSQNPRHKITKRGQNVTFRCDPISEHNRLYWYRQTLGQGPEFLTYFQNEAQLEKSRLLSDRFSAERPKGSFSTLEIQRTEQGDSAMYLCASSPLTGAALELFFGSGTQLSVL.

In DNA, the CDR3 is TGTGCCAGCAGCGCCGGACTAGCGGGGGGGCAGAATGAGCAGTTCTTC. This codes for CASSAGLAGGQNEQFF. The rearrangement links TRBV9 to TRBJ2-1; 15 nucleotides align to TRBD2. V trimming: 3 bases; J trimming: 7 bases; junction bases outside the gene matches: 5. Per germline, CDR1 SGDLS and CDR2 YYNGEE. The CDR3 consists of 16 residues.

The CDR3 region has the DNA TGTGCCAGCAGCTTGGGCGGCGTGGATACTAATGAAAAACTGTTTTTT. It is translated as CASSLGGVDTNEKLFF. V and J are TRBV5-8 and TRBJ1-4; D is unclear. This CDR3 is built from 16 residues. In germline, CDR1 is SGHTS, CDR2 YDEGEE. Trimming shortened V by 0 bases and J by 2 bases, and 11 bases separated the two germline ends.

The CDR3 loop reads CASSPGTVNTEAFF. The CDR3, as DNA: TGTGCCAGCAGCCCCGGGACAGTGAACACTGAAGCTTTCTTT. The V call is TRBV7-9, the J call TRBJ1-1; 7 bases agree with TRBD1. Germline CDR1 reads SEHNR; CDR2 reads FQNEAQ (reference sequence). The V and J ends lost 5 bases and 0 bases, in that order; junction bases with no gene match: 3. This CDR3 region has 14 residues.

As DNA, the CDR3 is TGCGCCAACTTAGCGGGGGGGCCCGGGGAGCTGTTTTTT. Translated, it gives CANLAGGPGELFF. The chain has TRBV10-1 and TRBJ2-2; 11 bases fit TRBD2. CDR3 length equals 13 residues. The germline CDR1 and CDR2 sequences are WNHNN and SYGVQD (reference sequence). The trim removed 10 bases at V and 6 bases at J, leaving 4 bases unmatched.

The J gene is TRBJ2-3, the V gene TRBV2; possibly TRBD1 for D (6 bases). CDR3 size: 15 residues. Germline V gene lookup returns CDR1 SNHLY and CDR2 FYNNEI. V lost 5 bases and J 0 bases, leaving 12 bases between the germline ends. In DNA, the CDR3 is TGTGCCAGCAGTACACAGGGCCTTAGCACAGATACGCAGTATTTT. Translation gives CASSTQGLSTDTQYF.

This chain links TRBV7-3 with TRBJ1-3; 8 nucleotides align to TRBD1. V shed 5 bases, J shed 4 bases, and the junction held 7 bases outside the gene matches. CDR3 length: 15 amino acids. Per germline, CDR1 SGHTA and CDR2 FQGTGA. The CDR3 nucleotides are TGTGCCAGCAGCCCTGACAGGGGTATAGGAAACACCATATATTTT. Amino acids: CASSPDRGIGNTIYF. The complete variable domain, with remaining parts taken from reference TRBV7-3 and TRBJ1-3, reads GAGVSQTPSNKVTEKGKYVELRCDPISGHTALYWYRQSLGQGPEFLIYFQGTGAADDSGLPNDRFFAVRPEGSVSTLKIQRTERGDSAVYLCASSPDRGIGNTIYFGEGSWLTVV.

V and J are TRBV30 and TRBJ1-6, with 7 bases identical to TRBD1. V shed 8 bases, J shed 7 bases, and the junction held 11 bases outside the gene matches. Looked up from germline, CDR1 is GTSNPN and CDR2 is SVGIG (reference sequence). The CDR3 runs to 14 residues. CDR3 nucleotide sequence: TGTGCCCGGAATGAACAGGGGCGGAATTCACCCCTCCACTTT. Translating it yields CARNEQGRNSPLHF.

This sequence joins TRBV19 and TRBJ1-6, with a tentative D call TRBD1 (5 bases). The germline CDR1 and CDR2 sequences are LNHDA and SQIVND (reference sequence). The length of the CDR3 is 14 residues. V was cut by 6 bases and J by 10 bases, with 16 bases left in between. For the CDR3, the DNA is TGTGCCAGTAGGTCGACAGCCGGAGGGTCACCCCTCCACTTT. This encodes CASRSTAGGSPLHF.

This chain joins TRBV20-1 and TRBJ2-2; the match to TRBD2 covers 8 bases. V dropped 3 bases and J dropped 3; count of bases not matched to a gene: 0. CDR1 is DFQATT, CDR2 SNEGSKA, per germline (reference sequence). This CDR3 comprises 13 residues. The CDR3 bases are TGCAGTGCTAGTAGCGGGGACACCGGGGAGCTGTTTTTT. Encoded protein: CSASSGDTGELFF.

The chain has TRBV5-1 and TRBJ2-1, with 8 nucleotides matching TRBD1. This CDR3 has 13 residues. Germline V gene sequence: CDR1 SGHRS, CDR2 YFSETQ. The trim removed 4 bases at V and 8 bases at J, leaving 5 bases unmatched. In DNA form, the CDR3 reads TGCGCCAGCAGCAGTACAGGGGGGTATGAGCAGTTCTTC. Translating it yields CASSSTGGYEQFF.

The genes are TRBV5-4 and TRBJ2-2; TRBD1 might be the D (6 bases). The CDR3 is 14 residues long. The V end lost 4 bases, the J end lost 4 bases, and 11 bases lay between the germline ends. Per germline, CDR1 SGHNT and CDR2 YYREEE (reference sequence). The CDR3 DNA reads TGTGCCAGCAGCGCTGGGACAAGCACCGGGGAGCTGTTTTTT. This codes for CASSAGTSTGELFF.

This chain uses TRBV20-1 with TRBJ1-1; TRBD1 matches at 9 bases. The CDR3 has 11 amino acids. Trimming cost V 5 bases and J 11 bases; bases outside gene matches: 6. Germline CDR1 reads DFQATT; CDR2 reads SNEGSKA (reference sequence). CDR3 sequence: CSAPGTGTAFF. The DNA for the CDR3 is TGCAGTGCTCCCGGGACAGGGACGGCTTTCTTT.

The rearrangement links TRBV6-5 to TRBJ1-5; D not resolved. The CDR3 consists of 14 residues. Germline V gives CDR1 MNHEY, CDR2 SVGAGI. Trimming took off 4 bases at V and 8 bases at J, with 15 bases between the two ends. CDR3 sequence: CASSSGLLREPQHF. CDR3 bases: TGTGCCAGCAGTTCCGGGCTCCTGAGGGAGCCCCAGCATTTT.

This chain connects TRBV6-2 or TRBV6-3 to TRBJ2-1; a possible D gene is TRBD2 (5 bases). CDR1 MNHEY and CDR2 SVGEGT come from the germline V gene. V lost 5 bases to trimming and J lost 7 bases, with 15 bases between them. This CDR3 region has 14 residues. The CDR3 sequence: CASSQPGGENEQFF. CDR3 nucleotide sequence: TGTGCCAGCAGTCAACCGGGTGGGGAGAATGAGCAGTTCTTC.

DNA of the CDR3: TGTGCCACCGGGGGGACGAGCTCCTACGAGCAGTACTTC. Protein product: CATGGTSSYEQYF. The chain joins TRBV6-5 to TRBJ2-7; 7 positions agree with TRBD2. Per germline, CDR1 MNHEY and CDR2 SVGAGI. V gave up 10 bases and J gave up 0 bases; unmatched junction bases: 6. The CDR3 loop spans 13 amino acids.

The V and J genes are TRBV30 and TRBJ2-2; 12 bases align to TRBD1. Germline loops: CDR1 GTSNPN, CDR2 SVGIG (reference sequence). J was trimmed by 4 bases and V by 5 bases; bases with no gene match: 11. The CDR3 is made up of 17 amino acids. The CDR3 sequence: CAWAGQGARFTTGELFF. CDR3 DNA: TGTGCCTGGGCGGGACAGGGGGCGCGTTTTACCACCGGGGAGCTGTTTTTT.

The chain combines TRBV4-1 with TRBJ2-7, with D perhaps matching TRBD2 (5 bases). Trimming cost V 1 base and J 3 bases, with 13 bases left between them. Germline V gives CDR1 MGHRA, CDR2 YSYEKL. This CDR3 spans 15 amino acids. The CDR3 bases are TGCGCCAGCAGCCAAGTCTCGCGGGTAATCTACGAGCAGTACTTC. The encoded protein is CASSQVSRVIYEQYF.

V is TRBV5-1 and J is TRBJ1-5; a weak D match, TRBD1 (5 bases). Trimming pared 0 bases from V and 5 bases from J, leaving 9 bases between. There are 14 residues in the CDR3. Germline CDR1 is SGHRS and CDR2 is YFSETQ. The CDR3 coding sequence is TGCGCCAGCAGCTTGGGAGACAGTGATCAGCCCCAGCATTTT. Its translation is CASSLGDSDQPQHF.

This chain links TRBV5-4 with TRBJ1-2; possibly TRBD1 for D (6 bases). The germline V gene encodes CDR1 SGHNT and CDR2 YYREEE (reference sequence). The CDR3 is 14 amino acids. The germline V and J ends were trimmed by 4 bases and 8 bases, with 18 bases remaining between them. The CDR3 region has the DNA TGTGCCAGCAGCCTGACAGGACGAAATCCAGGCTACACCTTC. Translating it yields CASSLTGRNPGYTF.

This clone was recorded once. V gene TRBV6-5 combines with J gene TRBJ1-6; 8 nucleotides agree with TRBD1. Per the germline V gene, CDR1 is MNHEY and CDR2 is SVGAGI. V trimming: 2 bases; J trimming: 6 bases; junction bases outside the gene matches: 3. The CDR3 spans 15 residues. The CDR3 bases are TGTGCCAGCAGTTACGGACAGGGCTCTAATTCACCCCTCCACTTT. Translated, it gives CASSYGQGSNSPLHF.

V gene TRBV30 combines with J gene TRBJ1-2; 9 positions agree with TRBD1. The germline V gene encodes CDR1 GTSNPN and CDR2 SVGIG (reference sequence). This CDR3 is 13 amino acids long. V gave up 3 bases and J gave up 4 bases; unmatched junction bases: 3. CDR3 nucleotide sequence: TGTGCCTGGAGGGAACAGGGGGCCTATGGCTACACCTTC. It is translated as CAWREQGAYGYTF.

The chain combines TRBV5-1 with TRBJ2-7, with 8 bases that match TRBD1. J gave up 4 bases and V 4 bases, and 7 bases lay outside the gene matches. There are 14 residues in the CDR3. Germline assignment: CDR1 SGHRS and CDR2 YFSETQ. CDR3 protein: CASSRTGILYEQYF. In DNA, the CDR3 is TGCGCCAGCAGCCGGACAGGGATTTTGTACGAGCAGTACTTC. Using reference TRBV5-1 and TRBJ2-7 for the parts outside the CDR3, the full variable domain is KAGVTQTPRYLIKTRGQQVTLSCSPISGHRSVSWYQQTPGQGLQFLFEYFSETQRNKGNFPGRFSGRQFSNSRSEMNVSTLELGDSALYLCASSRTGILYEQYFGPGTRLTVT.

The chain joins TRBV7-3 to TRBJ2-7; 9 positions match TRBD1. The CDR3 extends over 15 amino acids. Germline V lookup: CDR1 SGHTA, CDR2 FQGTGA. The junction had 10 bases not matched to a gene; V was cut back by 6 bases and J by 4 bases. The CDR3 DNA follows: TGTGCCAGCAGTAAATCCGGGACAGGGTCTTACGAGCAGTACTTC. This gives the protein CASSKSGTGSYEQYF.

The CDR3 region is CASSDKENYGYTF. The DNA of the CDR3 is TGTGCCAGCAGTGACAAGGAGAACTATGGCTACACCTTC. The chain links TRBV25-1 to TRBJ1-2; no definite D call. The CDR3 runs 13 residues. Trimming pared 3 bases from V and 2 bases from J, leaving 7 bases between. The V gene's germline CDR1 is MGHDK and CDR2 SYGVNS.